This is a list of T cell receptor beta chains from one sample in a study of CD8 T cells in ankylosing spondylitis. Via MiXCR, TCRdb re-called the 5' RACE reads, giving one row per CDR3 protein. The table shows 150,000 to 250,000 distinct CDR3 sequences, with roughly 12% occurring only once. The specimen sequenced was blood, either unsorted or a sorted T cell fraction (not recorded which). The origin of the receptors is a male donor with ankylosing spondylitis or in good health (not recorded which). CDR3s include the opening cysteine and the closing phenylalanine or tryptophan. D genes are given only for firm matches. For some rows the clone size is stated as once, few or many, or as a class when expanded; others skip it.

j_call: TRBJ1-5; v_call: TRBV5-5; d_call: NA; clone_size: NA; cdr3_nt: TGTGCCAGCAGTCTGGAAGGGGACTTCAATCAGCCCCAGCATTTT; cdr3_aa: CASSLEGDFNQPQHF
j_call: TRBJ1-4; v_call: TRBV5-1; d_call: TRBD1; clone_size: NA; cdr3_nt: TGCGCCAGCAGCCGAGGGGACAGGCCATCAAGCACGGCTGAAAAACTGTTTTTT; cdr3_aa: CASSRGDRPSSTAEKLFF
j_call: TRBJ2-7; v_call: TRBV5-1; d_call: NA; clone_size: many; cdr3_nt: TGCGCCAGCAGCTGGACAAAGGGACAAGGCTACGAGCAGTACTTC; cdr3_aa: CASSWTKGQGYEQYF
j_call: TRBJ2-3; v_call: TRBV10-3; d_call: TRBD2; clone_size: many; cdr3_nt: TGTGCCATCAGTGACCCTCGGGCACTAGCGGCCTACACAGATACGCAGTATTTT; cdr3_aa: CAISDPRALAAYTDTQYF
j_call: TRBJ1-2; v_call: TRBV5-6; d_call: TRBD1; clone_size: NA; cdr3_nt: TGTGCCAGCAGCTTGTCCGGGACAGGGAATGGCTACACCTTC; cdr3_aa: CASSLSGTGNGYTF
j_call: TRBJ2-2; v_call: TRBV12-3/TRBV12-4; d_call: NA; clone_size: many; cdr3_nt: TGTGCCAGCAGTTTAACGCCAGGGGAAAGGTGGACCGGGGAGCTGTTTTTT; cdr3_aa: CASSLTPGERWTGELFF
j_call: TRBJ2-7; v_call: TRBV5-1; d_call: TRBD1; clone_size: NA; cdr3_nt: TGCGCCAGCAGTCCCGGGACAGGGGATCCCCTCGAGTACTTC; cdr3_aa: CASSPGTGDPLEYF
j_call: TRBJ1-4; v_call: TRBV14; d_call: NA; clone_size: many; cdr3_nt: TGTGCCAGCAGCCAAGATCCCCGCCGGGATACAGCTAATGAAAAACTGTTTTTT; cdr3_aa: CASSQDPRRDTANEKLFF
j_call: TRBJ2-1; v_call: TRBV6-1; d_call: TRBD1; clone_size: few; cdr3_nt: TGTGCCAGCAGTGAGGGACAGGGCCCCAATGAGCAGTTCTTC; cdr3_aa: CASSEGQGPNEQFF
j_call: TRBJ2-2; v_call: TRBV4-1; d_call: TRBD2; clone_size: many; cdr3_nt: TGCGCCAGCAGCCCCCAAAGGGCAGGGACTAGCGGGGAGCTGTTTTTT; cdr3_aa: CASSPQRAGTSGELFF
j_call: TRBJ1-4; v_call: TRBV4-1; d_call: TRBD1; clone_size: many; cdr3_nt: TGCGCCAGCAGCCTCGACAGGGAGGTCGAAAAACTGTTTTTT; cdr3_aa: CASSLDREVEKLFF
j_call: TRBJ2-3; v_call: TRBV7-9; d_call: TRBD1; clone_size: NA; cdr3_nt: TGTGCCAGCAGCTTAGCGGGGACAGTGGGTGCAGATACGCAGTATTTT; cdr3_aa: CASSLAGTVGADTQYF
j_call: TRBJ1-4; v_call: TRBV14; d_call: NA; clone_size: NA; cdr3_nt: TGTGCCAGCAGCCAAGAGGGCTGGGAAAAACTGTTTTTT; cdr3_aa: CASSQEGWEKLFF
j_call: TRBJ2-7; v_call: TRBV27; d_call: NA; clone_size: once; cdr3_nt: TGTGCCAGCAGCAGCGGAGCCGAGCAGTACTTC; cdr3_aa: CASSSGAEQYF
j_call: TRBJ1-1; v_call: TRBV12-3/TRBV12-4; d_call: NA; clone_size: few; cdr3_nt: TGTGCCAGCAGCGGGACGGAGAACACTGAAGCTTTCTTT; cdr3_aa: CASSGTENTEAFF
j_call: TRBJ2-5; v_call: TRBV6-1; d_call: TRBD2; clone_size: NA; cdr3_nt: TGTGCCAGCAGTCTAGCGGGGGGAGGGACCCAGTACTTC; cdr3_aa: CASSLAGGGTQYF
j_call: TRBJ1-1; v_call: TRBV20-1; d_call: NA; clone_size: NA; cdr3_nt: TGCAGTGCTAGAGACTTGACAGGAGGGGGGACTGAAGCTTTCTTT; cdr3_aa: CSARDLTGGGTEAFF
j_call: TRBJ2-7; v_call: TRBV13; d_call: NA; clone_size: NA; cdr3_nt: TGTGCCAGCAGCTTTCAGGGAGAATCCTACGAGCAGTACTTC; cdr3_aa: CASSFQGESYEQYF
j_call: TRBJ2-3; v_call: TRBV27; d_call: NA; clone_size: NA; cdr3_nt: TGTGCCAGCAATGAGGACTCGACGAGGGAAGATACGCAGTATTTT; cdr3_aa: CASNEDSTREDTQYF
j_call: TRBJ2-3; v_call: TRBV11-1; d_call: TRBD2; clone_size: few; cdr3_nt: TGTGCCAGCAGCTTCCCCCTTAGCGGGGGGGCCGATTCAGATACGCAGTATTTT; cdr3_aa: CASSFPLSGGADSDTQYF
j_call: TRBJ2-7; v_call: TRBV6-1; d_call: NA; clone_size: NA; cdr3_nt: TGTGCCAGCAGTGAAGCGCCCGGCTTGAGCTCCTACGAGCAGTACTTC; cdr3_aa: CASSEAPGLSSYEQYF
j_call: TRBJ2-5; v_call: TRBV7-6; d_call: NA; clone_size: few; cdr3_nt: TGTGCCAGCAGCTTGGTATACGAACAAGAGACCCAGTACTTC; cdr3_aa: CASSLVYEQETQYF
j_call: TRBJ1-5; v_call: TRBV2; d_call: NA; clone_size: few; cdr3_nt: TGTGCCAGCAAACGGGTGGGCAATCAGCCCCAGCATTTT; cdr3_aa: CASKRVGNQPQHF
j_call: TRBJ2-5; v_call: TRBV2; d_call: NA; clone_size: NA; cdr3_nt: TGTGCCAGCAGTGTAGCGTGGGCGGCCCAGTACTTC; cdr3_aa: CASSVAWAAQYF
j_call: TRBJ2-7; v_call: TRBV7-8; d_call: TRBD2; clone_size: NA; cdr3_nt: TGTGCCAGCAGCGTAGACCCTAGCGGATCCTACGAGCAGTACTTC; cdr3_aa: CASSVDPSGSYEQYF
j_call: TRBJ2-7; v_call: TRBV19; d_call: NA; clone_size: NA; cdr3_nt: TGTGCCAGTAGTATAGATGAGACCTCCTCCTACGAGCAGTACTTC; cdr3_aa: CASSIDETSSYEQYF
j_call: TRBJ1-1; v_call: TRBV12-3/TRBV12-4; d_call: NA; clone_size: many; cdr3_nt: TGTGCCAGCAGTTTTGAGTGGGGGCCTTCGACTGAAGCTTTCTTT; cdr3_aa: CASSFEWGPSTEAFF
j_call: TRBJ1-4; v_call: TRBV9; d_call: TRBD1; clone_size: NA; cdr3_nt: TGTGCCAGCAGCGGTACCGGGACAGGGAGCGAAAAACTGTTTTTT; cdr3_aa: CASSGTGTGSEKLFF
j_call: TRBJ2-1; v_call: TRBV12-3/TRBV12-4; d_call: NA; clone_size: many; cdr3_nt: TGTGCCAGCAGTTTAGCTAGTGCAATCGAGCAGTTCTTC; cdr3_aa: CASSLASAIEQFF
j_call: TRBJ2-5; v_call: TRBV5-4; d_call: NA; clone_size: NA; cdr3_nt: TGTGCCAGCAGCTCGGTGGGGGAGGAGACCCAGTACTTC; cdr3_aa: CASSSVGEETQYF
j_call: TRBJ1-1; v_call: TRBV4-1; d_call: NA; clone_size: NA; cdr3_nt: TGCGCCAGCAGCCAACAACAGGGAGCTACTGAAGCTTTCTTT; cdr3_aa: CASSQQQGATEAFF
j_call: TRBJ2-7; v_call: TRBV5-1; d_call: NA; clone_size: NA; cdr3_nt: TGCGCCAGCAGCTTGGAGTATTACTACGAGCAGTACTTC; cdr3_aa: CASSLEYYYEQYF
j_call: TRBJ1-2; v_call: TRBV12-3/TRBV12-4; d_call: NA; clone_size: few; cdr3_nt: TGTGCCAGCAGTGGCAGTAACTATGGCTACACCTTC; cdr3_aa: CASSGSNYGYTF
j_call: TRBJ2-3; v_call: TRBV7-9; d_call: NA; clone_size: few; cdr3_nt: TGTGCCAGCAGCTCCCAAGGCGGGCCCACAGATACGCAGTATTTT; cdr3_aa: CASSSQGGPTDTQYF
j_call: TRBJ1-1; v_call: TRBV4-1; d_call: TRBD1; clone_size: few; cdr3_nt: TGCGCCAGCAGCCAAGCCCTTCAGGGGGCGACTTCCCCCGCTGAAGCTTTCTTT; cdr3_aa: CASSQALQGATSPAEAFF
j_call: TRBJ2-7; v_call: TRBV7-2; d_call: NA; clone_size: few; cdr3_nt: TGTGCCAGCAGCTCTAGGGGCTCTTCCTACGAGCAGTACTTC; cdr3_aa: CASSSRGSSYEQYF
j_call: TRBJ1-5; v_call: TRBV12-3/TRBV12-4; d_call: NA; clone_size: many; cdr3_nt: TGTGCCAGCAGTTTAATGGGTCAGCCCCAGCATTTT; cdr3_aa: CASSLMGQPQHF
j_call: TRBJ2-1; v_call: TRBV4-1; d_call: TRBD2; clone_size: many; cdr3_nt: TGCGCCAGCAGCGAGTCCCTGGAGCGGGAGATGGATGAGCAGTTCTTC; cdr3_aa: CASSESLEREMDEQFF
j_call: TRBJ2-5; v_call: TRBV20-1; d_call: NA; clone_size: few; cdr3_nt: TGCAGTGCGTTTTACCGGGACGTAAAAGAGACCCAGTACTTC; cdr3_aa: CSAFYRDVKETQYF
j_call: TRBJ2-2; v_call: TRBV28; d_call: NA; clone_size: NA; cdr3_nt: TGTGCCAGCAGCTCCGGGCTAGGGACCGGGGAGCTGTTTTTT; cdr3_aa: CASSSGLGTGELFF
j_call: TRBJ1-4; v_call: TRBV12-3/TRBV12-4; d_call: NA; clone_size: few; cdr3_nt: TGTGCCAGCACCCGCTCTGACTTCGGGGAAAAACTGTTTTTT; cdr3_aa: CASTRSDFGEKLFF
j_call: TRBJ2-5; v_call: TRBV11-2; d_call: TRBD2; clone_size: NA; cdr3_nt: TGTGCCAGCAAAAAGCGGGATCAAGAGACCCAGTACTTC; cdr3_aa: CASKKRDQETQYF
j_call: TRBJ1-2; v_call: TRBV12-3/TRBV12-4; d_call: NA; clone_size: NA; cdr3_nt: TGTGCCAGCAGTTTAGCGGTCATTGGGCACTATGGCTACACCTTC; cdr3_aa: CASSLAVIGHYGYTF
j_call: TRBJ2-7; v_call: TRBV24-1; d_call: TRBD1; clone_size: few; cdr3_nt: TGTGCCACCAGTGATCCAAAAAAGACAGGGGGCTACGAGCAGTACTTC; cdr3_aa: CATSDPKKTGGYEQYF
j_call: TRBJ1-6; v_call: TRBV7-9; d_call: TRBD1; clone_size: few; cdr3_nt: TGTGCCAGCAGCCCCCGACAGGGTAATTCACCCCTCCACTTT; cdr3_aa: CASSPRQGNSPLHF
j_call: TRBJ2-2; v_call: TRBV6-1; d_call: TRBD2; clone_size: NA; cdr3_nt: TGTGCCAGCACGGGCGGGAGGGAGCACGGGGAGCTGTTTTTT; cdr3_aa: CASTGGREHGELFF